These 11 T cell receptor beta chains were sequenced from one sample in a study of radiation and T cells in renal cell carcinoma. Produced via immunoSEQ multiplex PCR; TCRdb's table is partial and in-frame only. This table has tens of thousands of clones, about 86% appearing once. Time point indicated: blood 2 weeks post-SBRT. Treatment defined: 15 Gy SBRT to primary tumor, nephrectomy 4 weeks later. The starting material was blood, obtained from a patient whose treatment included radiotherapy and nephrectomy. The receptors here all came from a woman between 50 and 59 years old with renal cell carcinoma.

The genes are TRBV5-6 and TRBJ1-1; TRBD1 is a possible D gene (6 bases). The CDR3 loop spans 15 amino acids. The germline gives CDR1 SGHDT, CDR2 YYEEEE. V was trimmed by 1 base and J by 1 base, leaving 11 bases between them. The CDR3 DNA reads as TGTGCCAGCAGCTTGCGGGGGCCCGGGAACACTGAAGCTTTCTTT. It codes for CASSLRGPGNTEAFF.

This rearrangement joins TRBV5-6 to TRBJ2-7, with 10 positions matching TRBD1. Germline trimming cut 3 bases from V and 1 base from J; bases unmatched to any gene: 4. The CDR3 runs 15 residues. Per germline, CDR1 SGHDT and CDR2 YYEEEE. CDR3 amino acids: CASSSGTGVSYEQYF. For the CDR3, the DNA is TGTGCCAGCAGCTCCGGGACAGGGGTATCCTACGAGCAGTACTTC.

The chain couples TRBV19 to TRBJ2-3, with a tentative D call TRBD2 (5 bases). V shed 6 bases and J shed 4 bases, with 20 bases lying between them. The CDR3 consists of 16 residues. The germline gives CDR1 LNHDA, CDR2 SQIVND (reference sequence). CDR3 residues: CASRNTKLDGADTQYF. Written as DNA, the CDR3 is TGTGCCAGTAGGAATACAAAACTCGACGGGGCAGATACGCAGTATTTT.

The chain links TRBV7-4 to TRBJ2-7, with D possibly matching TRBD1 (6 bases). Germline V CDR1 and CDR2: SGHVT, SQSDAQ. The CDR3 spans 14 residues. V lost 1 base to trimming and J lost 3 bases, with 10 bases between them. CDR3 protein: CASSLEEQGYEQYF. CDR3 sequence (DNA): TGTGCCAGCAGCTTAGAGGAACAGGGCTACGAGCAGTACTTC.

This chain connects TRBV2 to TRBJ1-5; D may be TRBD1 (6 bases). The CDR3 sequence is 16 residues long. Germline V CDR1 and CDR2: SNHLY, FYNNEI. V was pared by 6 bases and J by 1 base, with 16 bases between. Written as DNA, the CDR3 is TGTGCCAGCAGGGACAGAGGTCATGAGAGCAATCAGCCCCAGCATTTT. Translation: CASRDRGHESNQPQHF.

This sequence joins TRBV7-2 and TRBJ1-4; 8 bases are a match to TRBD1. The CDR3 totals 16 residues. Germline-derived CDR1 and CDR2 are SGHTA and FQGNSA. The V segment lost 5 bases and the J segment 1 base; nucleotides outside the gene matches: 6. In nucleotides, the CDR3 is TGTGCCAGCAGCGGGGGAACAGGGGGAACTAATGAAAAACTGTTTTTT. This translates into CASSGGTGGTNEKLFF.

V usage is TRBV28 and J usage is TRBJ1-4, with TRBD1 identical over 8 bases. This CDR3 comprises 15 residues. Germline trimming cut 3 bases from V and 8 bases from J; bases unmatched to any gene: 8. Per germline, CDR1 MDHEN and CDR2 SYDVKM. The CDR3 DNA follows: TGTGCCAGCAGTTTCCCCCAGGGGGCGGGAGAAAAACTGTTTTTT. Translating gives CASSFPQGAGEKLFF.

The chain uses TRBV7-2 and TRBJ2-5; D gene ambiguous. The ends were cut back, 3 bases at V and 2 bases at J, with 13 bases in the middle. The CDR3 totals 15 residues. The germline V gene encodes CDR1 SGHTA and CDR2 FQGNSA. The CDR3 DNA sequence: TGTGCCAGCAGCTTGGAGTGGGCAGCTCAAGAGACCCAGTACTTC. As protein: CASSLEWAAQETQYF. Full variable domain (missing parts from reference TRBV7-2 and TRBJ2-5): GAGVSQSPSNKVTEKGKDVELRCDPISGHTALYWYRQSLGQGLEFLIYFQGNSAPDKSGLPSDRFSAERTGGSVSTLTIQRTQQEDSAVYLCASSLEWAAQETQYFGPGTRLLVL.

The CDR3 DNA reads as TGTGCCAGCAGCTTAAACTCGGGGGGAGATACGCAGTATTTT. This gives the protein CASSLNSGGDTQYF. The chain combines TRBV11-2 with TRBJ2-3, with 7 bases identical to TRBD2. With 2 bases clipped from V and 5 bases from J, the junction kept 4 bases outside the gene matches. The CDR3 spans 14 residues. Per the germline V gene, CDR1 is SGHAT and CDR2 is FQNNGV.

This clone was counted between two and nine times. The CDR3 here is CATRTPQLNYGYTF. In DNA form, the CDR3 reads TGTGCCACGCGGACACCCCAACTTAACTATGGCTACACCTTC. This chain links TRBV28 with TRBJ1-2; tentatively, D is TRBD1 (5 bases). This CDR3 region has 14 residues. The germline CDR1 and CDR2 sequences are MDHEN and SYDVKM. Between the trimmed V and J ends, which lost 10 bases and 1 base, there was a span of 16 bases.

The chain carries TRBV5-8 and TRBJ2-6; D is unclear. The CDR3 sequence is 14 residues long. CDR1 is SGHTS, CDR2 YDEGEE, per germline. V was clipped by 5 bases and J by 0 bases, with 6 bases between them. CDR3 sequence (DNA): TGTGCCAGCAGTCATCCCTCTGGGGCCAACGTCCTGACTTTC. Translating it yields CASSHPSGANVLTF.